Only a few counts were recorded for the clone carrying this T cell receptor (beta chain). The sample is drawn from a study of patients and donors after allogeneic stem cell transplantation. TCRdb recomputed calls from the RT-PCR reads with MiXCR, one row per CDR3 protein. The sample lists 160,000 or so distinct CDR3 sequences; approximately 24% were seen once. Germline CDR1 KGHDR, CDR2 SFDVKD. The V gene end was trimmed by 3 bases and the J gene end by 6 bases; junction bases not matched to a gene: 9. The CDR3 contains 16 residues. The origin of this receptor is a human donor who was either an allogeneic HSCT recipient or a stem cell or donor lymphocyte infusion donor (not recorded which). It is not recorded whose cells these are; they may come from a transplant donor. Sequenced sample: blood, either unsorted or a sorted T cell fraction (not recorded which). This sequence joins TRBV24-1 and TRBJ2-3; 9 bases agree with TRBD2. CDR3 amino acids: CATSDVSSGISDTQYF. The CDR3 DNA follows: TGTGCCACCAGTGATGTGTCTAGCGGGATCAGCGATACGCAGTATTTT.